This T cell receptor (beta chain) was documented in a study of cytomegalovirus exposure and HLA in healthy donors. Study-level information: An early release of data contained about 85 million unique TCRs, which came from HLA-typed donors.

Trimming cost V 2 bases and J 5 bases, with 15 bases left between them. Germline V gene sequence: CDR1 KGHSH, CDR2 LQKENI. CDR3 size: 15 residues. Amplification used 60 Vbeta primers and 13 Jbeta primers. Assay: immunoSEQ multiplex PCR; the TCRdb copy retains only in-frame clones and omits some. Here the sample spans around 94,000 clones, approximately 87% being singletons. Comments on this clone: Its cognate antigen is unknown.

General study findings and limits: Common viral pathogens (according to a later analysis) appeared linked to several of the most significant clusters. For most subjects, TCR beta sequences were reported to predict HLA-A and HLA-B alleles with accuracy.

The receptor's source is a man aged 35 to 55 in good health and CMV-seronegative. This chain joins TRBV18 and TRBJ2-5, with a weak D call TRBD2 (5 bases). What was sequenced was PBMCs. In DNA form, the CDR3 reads TGTGCCAGCTCACCAATCGGCCGGAGGTTGGAGACCCAGTACTTC. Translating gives CASSPIGRRLETQYF.